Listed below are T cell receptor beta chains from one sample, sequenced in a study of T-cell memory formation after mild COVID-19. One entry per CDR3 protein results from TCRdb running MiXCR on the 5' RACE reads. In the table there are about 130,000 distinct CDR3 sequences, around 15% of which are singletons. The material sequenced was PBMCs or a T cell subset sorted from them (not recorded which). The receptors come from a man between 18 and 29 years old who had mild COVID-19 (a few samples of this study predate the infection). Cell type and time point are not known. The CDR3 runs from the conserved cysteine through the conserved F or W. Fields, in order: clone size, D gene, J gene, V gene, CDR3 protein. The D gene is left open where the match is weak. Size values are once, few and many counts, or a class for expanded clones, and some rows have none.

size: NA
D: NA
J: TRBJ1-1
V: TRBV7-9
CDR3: CASSRGRRNTEAFF

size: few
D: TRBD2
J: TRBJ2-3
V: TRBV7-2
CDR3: CASSYLRGGPDTQYF

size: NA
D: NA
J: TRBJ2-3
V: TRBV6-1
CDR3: CASSASLVTQYF

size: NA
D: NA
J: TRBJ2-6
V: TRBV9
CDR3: CASRTGPASGANVLTF

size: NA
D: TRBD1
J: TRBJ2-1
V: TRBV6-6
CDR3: CASSWTGNSFGEQFF

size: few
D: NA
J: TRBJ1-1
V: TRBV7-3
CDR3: CASSPSRTTEAFF

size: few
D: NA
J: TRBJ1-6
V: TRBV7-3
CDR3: CASSRETNSPFHF

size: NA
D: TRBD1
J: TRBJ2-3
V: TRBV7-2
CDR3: CASSTGDRYTDTQYF

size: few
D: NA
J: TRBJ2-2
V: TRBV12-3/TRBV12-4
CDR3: CASTLQITGELFF

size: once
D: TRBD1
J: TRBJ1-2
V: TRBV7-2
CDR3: CASSFGQGGYTF

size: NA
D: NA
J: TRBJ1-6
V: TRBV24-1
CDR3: CATSLQNLPNSPLHF

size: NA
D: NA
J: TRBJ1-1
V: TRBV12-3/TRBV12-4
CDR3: CASSSWFGGGENTEAFF

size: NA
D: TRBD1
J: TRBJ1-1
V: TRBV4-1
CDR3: CASSQEQGAMTEAFF

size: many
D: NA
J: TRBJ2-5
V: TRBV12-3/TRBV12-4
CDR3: CASSLVGSQETQYF

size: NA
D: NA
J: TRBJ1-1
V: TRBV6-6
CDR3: CASSYSSSSDMNTEAFF

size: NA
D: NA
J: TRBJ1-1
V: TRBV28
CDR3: CATKEGRTEAFF

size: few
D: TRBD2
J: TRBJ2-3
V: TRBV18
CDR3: CASSPSSGGDTQYF

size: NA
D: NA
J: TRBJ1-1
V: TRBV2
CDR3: CASILGGSAREAFF

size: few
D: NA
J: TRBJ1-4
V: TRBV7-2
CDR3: CASSPFGREKLFF

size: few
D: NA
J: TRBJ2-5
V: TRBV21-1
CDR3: CASSKANGATEETQYF